This T cell receptor (beta chain) stems from a study of blood T cell repertoires in COVID-19. For the study at large: Acute and convalescent COVID-19 samples came from the United States, Italy and Spain. T cells, B-cell-depleted T cells, or PBMCs supplied cDNA or gDNA.

Original data processing: Amplifying reference gene primers gave estimates of nucleated cell counts. Method: immunoSEQ multiplex PCR; TCRdb's copy keeps in-frame clones and lacks some. The V and J calls and the clone size are those of that table, but D and trimming were determined from the DNA. The sample lists fewer than 250,000 clones; approximately 79% were seen once. Per germline, CDR1 MNHNY and CDR2 SVGAGI (reference sequence). V was cut by 6 bases and J by 3 bases, with 15 bases left in between. This CDR3 spans 14 amino acids. The chain couples TRBV6-6 to TRBJ2-7, with a tentative D call TRBD2 (5 bases). Sequences were obtained from peripheral blood. The TCR was taken from a woman aged 45-65 years with acute or convalescent COVID-19. CDR3 sequence (DNA): TGTGCCAGCAGCCCTTCCGGGAAGGGCTACGAGCAGTACTTC. Amino acids: CASSPSGKGYEQYF.